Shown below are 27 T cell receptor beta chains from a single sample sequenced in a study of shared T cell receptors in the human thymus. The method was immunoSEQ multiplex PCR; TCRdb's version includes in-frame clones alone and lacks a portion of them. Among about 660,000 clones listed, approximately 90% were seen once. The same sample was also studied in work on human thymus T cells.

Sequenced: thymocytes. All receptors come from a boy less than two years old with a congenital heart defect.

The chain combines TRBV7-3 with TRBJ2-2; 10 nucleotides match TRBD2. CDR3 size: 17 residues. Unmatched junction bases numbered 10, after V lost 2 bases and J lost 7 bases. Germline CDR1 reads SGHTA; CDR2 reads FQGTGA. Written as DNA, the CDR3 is TGTGCCAGCAGCTTACACAGCGGGAGGGCGGGCGGCGGGGAGCTGTTTTTT. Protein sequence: CASSLHSGRAGGGELFF.

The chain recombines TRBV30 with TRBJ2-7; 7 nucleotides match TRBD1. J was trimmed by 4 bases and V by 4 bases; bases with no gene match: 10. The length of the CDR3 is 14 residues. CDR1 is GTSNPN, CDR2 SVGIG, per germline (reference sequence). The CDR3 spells CAWNLSRGRYEQYF. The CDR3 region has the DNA TGTGCCTGGAACCTCTCGAGGGGGCGGTACGAGCAGTACTTC.

CDR3 residues: CASSPKYGRAKNIQYF. For the CDR3, the DNA is TGTGCCAGCAGTCCCAAGTATGGGAGAGCCAAAAACATTCAGTACTTC. The chain recombines TRBV27 with TRBJ2-4, with D possibly matching TRBD2 (5 bases). This CDR3 contains 16 residues. Trimming cost V 5 bases and J 0 bases, with 14 bases left between them. The germline V gene has CDR1 MNHEY and CDR2 SMNVEV (reference sequence).

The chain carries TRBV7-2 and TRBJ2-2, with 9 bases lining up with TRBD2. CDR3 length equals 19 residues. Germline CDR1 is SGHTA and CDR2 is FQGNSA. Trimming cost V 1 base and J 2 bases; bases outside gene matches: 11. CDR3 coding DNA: TGTGCCAGCAGCTTAGGGTCGCAGCGGGAGGCTCATAACACCGGGGAGCTGTTTTTT. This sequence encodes CASSLGSQREAHNTGELFF.

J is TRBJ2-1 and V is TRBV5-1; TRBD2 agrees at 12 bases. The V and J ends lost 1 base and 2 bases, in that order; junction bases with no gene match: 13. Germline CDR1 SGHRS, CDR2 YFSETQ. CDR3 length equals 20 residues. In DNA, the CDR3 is TGCGCCAGCAGCTTGTGGTCAGAGACTAGCGGGAGTACGGCCTACAATGAGCAGTTCTTC. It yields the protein CASSLWSETSGSTAYNEQFF.

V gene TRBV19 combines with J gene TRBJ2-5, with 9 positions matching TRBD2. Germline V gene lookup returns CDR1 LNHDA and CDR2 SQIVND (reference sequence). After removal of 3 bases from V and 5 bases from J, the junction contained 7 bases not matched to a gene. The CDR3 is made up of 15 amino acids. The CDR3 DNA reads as TGTGCCAGTAGTATTAATCCGCGGGGGGGGGAGACCCAGTACTTC. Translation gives CASSINPRGGETQYF.

Here the CDR3 reads CASSSSGESTDTQYF. CDR3 bases: TGTGCCAGCAGTTCTAGCGGGGAAAGCACAGATACGCAGTATTTT. This chain connects TRBV6-5 to TRBJ2-3; 9 bases align to TRBD2. Germline lookup yields CDR1 MNHEY and CDR2 SVGAGI. V gave up 4 bases and J gave up 0 bases; unmatched junction bases: 2. The CDR3 totals 15 residues.

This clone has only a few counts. CDR3 loop: CASSYRDSGNTIYF. Here the CDR3 DNA reads TGTGCCAGCAGTTACCGGGACAGTGGAAACACCATATATTTT. V gene TRBV6-6 combines with J gene TRBJ1-3, with 7 bases identical to TRBD1. Germline-derived CDR1 and CDR2 are MNHNY and SVGAGI (reference sequence). V shed 2 bases, J shed 3 bases, and the junction held 1 base outside the gene matches. The CDR3 length is 14 residues.

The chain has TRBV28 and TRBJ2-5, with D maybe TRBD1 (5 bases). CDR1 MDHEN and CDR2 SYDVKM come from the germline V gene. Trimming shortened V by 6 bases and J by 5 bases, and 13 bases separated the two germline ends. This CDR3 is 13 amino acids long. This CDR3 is CASSPPGLETQYF. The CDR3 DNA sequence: TGTGCCAGCAGCCCGCCAGGGCTGGAGACCCAGTACTTC.

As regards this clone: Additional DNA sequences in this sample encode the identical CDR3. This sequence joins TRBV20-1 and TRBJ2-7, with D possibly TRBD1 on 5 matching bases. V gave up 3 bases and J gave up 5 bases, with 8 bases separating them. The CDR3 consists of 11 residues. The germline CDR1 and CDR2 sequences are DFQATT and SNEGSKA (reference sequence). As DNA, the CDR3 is TGCAGTGCTAGCCAGGGTAACGAGCAGTACTTC. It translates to CSASQGNEQYF.

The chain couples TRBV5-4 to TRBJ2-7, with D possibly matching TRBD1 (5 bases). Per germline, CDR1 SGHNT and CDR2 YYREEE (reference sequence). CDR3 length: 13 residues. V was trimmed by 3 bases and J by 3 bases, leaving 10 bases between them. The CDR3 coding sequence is TGTGCCAGCAGCTCGAAAACAGGCTACGAGCAGTACTTC. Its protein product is CASSSKTGYEQYF. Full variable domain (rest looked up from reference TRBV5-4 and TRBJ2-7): ETGVTQSPTHLIKTRGQQVTLRCSSQSGHNTVSWYQQALGQGPQFIFQYYREEENGRGNFPPRFSGLQFPNYSSELNVNALELDDSALYLCASSSKTGYEQYFGPGTRLTVT.

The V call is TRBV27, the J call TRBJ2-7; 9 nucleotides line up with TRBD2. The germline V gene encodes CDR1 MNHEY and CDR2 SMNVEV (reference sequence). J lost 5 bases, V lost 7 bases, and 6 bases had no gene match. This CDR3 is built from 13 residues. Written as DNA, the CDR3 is TGTGCCAGCACCCGCGGGGGGGGCCACGAGCAGTACTTC. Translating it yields CASTRGGGHEQYF.

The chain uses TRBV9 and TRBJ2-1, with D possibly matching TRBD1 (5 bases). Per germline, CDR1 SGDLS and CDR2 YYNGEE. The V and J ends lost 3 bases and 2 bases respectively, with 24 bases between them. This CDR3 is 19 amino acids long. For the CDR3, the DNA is TGTGCCAGCAGCGCCGAAGGGGCGTGGGGCGAATGGCCCTACAATGAGCAGTTCTTC. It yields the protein CASSAEGAWGEWPYNEQFF. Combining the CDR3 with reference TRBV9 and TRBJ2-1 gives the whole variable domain DSGVTQTPKHLITATGQRVTLRCSPRSGDLSVYWYQQSLDQGLQFLIQYYNGEERAKGNILERFSAQQFPDLHSELNLSSLELGDSALYFCASSAEGAWGEWPYNEQFFGPGTRLTVL.

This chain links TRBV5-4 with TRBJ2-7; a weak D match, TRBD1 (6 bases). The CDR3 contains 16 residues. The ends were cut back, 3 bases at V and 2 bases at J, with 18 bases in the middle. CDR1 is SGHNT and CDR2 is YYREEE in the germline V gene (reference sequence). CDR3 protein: CASSSDRDTRTYEQYF. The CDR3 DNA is TGTGCCAGCAGCTCCGACCGGGACACCCGAACCTACGAGCAGTACTTC.

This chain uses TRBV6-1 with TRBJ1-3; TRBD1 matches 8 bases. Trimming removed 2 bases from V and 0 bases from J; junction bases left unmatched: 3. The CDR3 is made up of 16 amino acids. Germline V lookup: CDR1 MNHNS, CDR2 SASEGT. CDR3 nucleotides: TGTGCCAGCAGTGAACGGGACAGGAACTCTGGAAACACCATATATTTT. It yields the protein CASSERDRNSGNTIYF.

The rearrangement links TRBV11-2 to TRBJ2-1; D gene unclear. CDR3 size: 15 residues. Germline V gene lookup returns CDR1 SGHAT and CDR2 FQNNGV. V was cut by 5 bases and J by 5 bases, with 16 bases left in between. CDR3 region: CASSPSRGFNNEQFF. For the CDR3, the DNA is TGTGCCAGCAGCCCTTCGCGAGGCTTCAACAATGAGCAGTTCTTC.

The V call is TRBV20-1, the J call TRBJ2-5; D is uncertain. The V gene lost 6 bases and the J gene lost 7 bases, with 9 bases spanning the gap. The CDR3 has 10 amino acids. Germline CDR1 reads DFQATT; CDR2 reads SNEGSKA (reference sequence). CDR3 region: CSAPRGTQYF. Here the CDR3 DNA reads TGCAGTGCCCCCCGAGGGACCCAGTACTTC.

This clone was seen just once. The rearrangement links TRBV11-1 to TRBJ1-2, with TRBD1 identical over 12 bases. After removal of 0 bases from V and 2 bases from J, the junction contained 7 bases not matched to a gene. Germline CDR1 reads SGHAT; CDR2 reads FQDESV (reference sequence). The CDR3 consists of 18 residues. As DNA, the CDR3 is TGTGCCAGCAGCTTAGCCCCCGGGACAGGGGGCTCGAACTATGGCTACACCTTC. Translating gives CASSLAPGTGGSNYGYTF.

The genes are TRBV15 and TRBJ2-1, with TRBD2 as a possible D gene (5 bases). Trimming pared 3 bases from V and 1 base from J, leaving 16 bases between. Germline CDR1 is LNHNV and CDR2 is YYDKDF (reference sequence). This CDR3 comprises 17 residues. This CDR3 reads CATSRGFAGRSYNEQFF. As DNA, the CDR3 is TGTGCCACCAGCAGGGGATTTGCGGGCCGTTCCTACAATGAGCAGTTCTTC.

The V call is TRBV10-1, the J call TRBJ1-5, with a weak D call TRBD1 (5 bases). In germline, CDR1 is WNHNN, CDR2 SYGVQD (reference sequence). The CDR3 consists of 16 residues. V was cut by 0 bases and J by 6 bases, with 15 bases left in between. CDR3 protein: CASSESPGDLSQPQHF. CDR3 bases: TGCGCCAGCAGTGAGTCCCCGGGGGATCTGAGTCAGCCCCAGCATTTT.

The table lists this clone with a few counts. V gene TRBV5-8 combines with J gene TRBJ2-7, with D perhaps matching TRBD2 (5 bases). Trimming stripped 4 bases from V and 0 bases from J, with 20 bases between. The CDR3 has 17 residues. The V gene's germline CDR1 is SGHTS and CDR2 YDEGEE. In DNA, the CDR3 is TGTGCCAGCAGCCTGGATGCGCGAGGGCTCGTCTCCTACGAGCAGTACTTC. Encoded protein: CASSLDARGLVSYEQYF.

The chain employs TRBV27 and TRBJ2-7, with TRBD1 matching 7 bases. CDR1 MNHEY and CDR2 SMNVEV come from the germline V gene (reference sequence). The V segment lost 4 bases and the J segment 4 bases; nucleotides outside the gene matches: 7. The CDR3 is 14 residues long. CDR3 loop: CASSSRQGRYEQYF. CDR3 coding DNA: TGTGCCAGCAGTTCCAGACAGGGTCGTTACGAGCAGTACTTC.

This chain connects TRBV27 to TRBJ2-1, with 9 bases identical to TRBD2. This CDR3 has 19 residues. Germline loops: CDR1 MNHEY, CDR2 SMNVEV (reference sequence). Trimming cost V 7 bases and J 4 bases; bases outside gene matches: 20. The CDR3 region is CASTPLGSSGRQPYNEQFF. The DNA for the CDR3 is TGTGCCAGCACCCCCCTTGGTAGTAGCGGGAGACAACCTTACAATGAGCAGTTCTTC.

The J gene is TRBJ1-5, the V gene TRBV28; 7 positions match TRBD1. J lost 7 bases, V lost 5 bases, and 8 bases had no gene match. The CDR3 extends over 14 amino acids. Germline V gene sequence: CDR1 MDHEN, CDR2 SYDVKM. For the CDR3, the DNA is TGTGCCAGCAGTCCCGACAGGGTGACGCAGCCCCAGCATTTT. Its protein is CASSPDRVTQPQHF.

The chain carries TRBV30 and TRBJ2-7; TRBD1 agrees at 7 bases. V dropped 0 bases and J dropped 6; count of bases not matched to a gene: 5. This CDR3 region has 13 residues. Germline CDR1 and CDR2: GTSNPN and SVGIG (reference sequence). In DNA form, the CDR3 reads TGTGCCTGGAGTGTACCGGGACAGCTCGAGCAGTACTTC. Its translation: CAWSVPGQLEQYF.

The CDR3 is CASSVGLAGPYNEQFF. DNA for the CDR3: TGTGCCAGCAGTGTAGGACTAGCGGGGCCCTACAATGAGCAGTTCTTC. The genes are TRBV2 and TRBJ2-1; TRBD2 matches 12 bases. Per the germline V gene, CDR1 is SNHLY and CDR2 is FYNNEI. V was pared by 4 bases and J by 2 bases, with 3 bases of the junction left unmatched. The CDR3 has 16 residues.

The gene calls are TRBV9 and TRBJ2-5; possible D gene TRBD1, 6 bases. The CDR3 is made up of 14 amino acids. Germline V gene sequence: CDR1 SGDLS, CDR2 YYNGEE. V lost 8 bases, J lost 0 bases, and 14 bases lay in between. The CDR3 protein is CASTQGVYQETQYF. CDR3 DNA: TGTGCCAGTACACAGGGCGTTTACCAAGAGACCCAGTACTTC.